The clone carrying this T cell receptor (beta chain) was picked up many times. The antigen is not known. This record comes from a study of Graves' ophthalmopathy and Graves' hyperthyroidism. Overall study: Before any treatment, peripheral blood was taken at the initial diagnosis.

The study, taken as a whole, reports: Discrimination between ophthalmopathy and stable hyperthyroidism by a 13-signature model showed about 85% sensitivity and 75% to 84% specificity.

RNA transcripts provided the template for amplifying TCR beta CDR3 regions. HTBI primers served in a first-round RT-PCR, which a second-round multiplex PCR followed. TCRdb reanalysed the multiplex PCR reads using MiXCR and keeps one entry per CDR3 protein. The sample records approximately 380,000 distinct CDR3 sequences, roughly 21% being singletons. Germline CDR1 reads SGHVS; CDR2 reads FQNEAQ. The CDR3 runs 15 residues. Trimming removed 2 bases from V and 9 bases from J, with 17 bases in between. Symptoms, serum thyroxine and TRAb, thyroid ultrasound, and orbital computed tomography formed the diagnostic basis.

The rearrangement links TRBV7-8 to TRBJ1-5; D unresolved. The sample taken for sequencing was peripheral blood. The clonotype comes from a woman in her late teens or twenties with stable Graves' hyperthyroidism. CDR3 DNA: TGTGCCAGCAGCTTATATCAAGGGCCCAGTTGGCCCCAGCATTTT. It yields the protein CASSLYQGPSWPQHF.